The 9 T cell receptor beta chains below all came from one sample that was sequenced in a study of human T cells and chemical hapten exposure. A single record per CDR3 protein comes from TCRdb applying MiXCR to the RACE reads. The table has 130,000 or so distinct CDR3 sequences, 8.5% to 9.5% seen once. Time point of the sample: healthy volunteer bleed at 2 weeks. Total RNA was isolated from whole blood that had not been fractionated. Sequenced input: whole blood. The source of these receptors is a male donor in good health. Some clones in this sample may be carry-over from other donors' samples.

In its sample, this clonotype was seen once. At one end, the junction sequence differs from germline, possibly due to a read error. The chain employs TRBV7-2 and TRBJ2-7; TRBD2 matches 9 bases. Germline lookup yields CDR1 SGHTA and CDR2 FQGNSA. CDR3 length: 15 residues. The CDR3 reads CANSLVRLAAYEQYF. DNA of the CDR3: TGTGCCAACAGCTTAGTAAGACTAGCGGCCTACGAGCAGTACTTC.

In this sample, this clonotype turned up many times. The chain combines TRBV7-9 with TRBJ1-3; the D is unclear. This CDR3 comprises 15 residues. V was shortened by 7 bases and J by 4 bases, with 17 bases between the two germline ends. Germline loops: CDR1 SEHNR, CDR2 FQNEAQ (reference sequence). The CDR3 nucleotides are TGTGCCAGCATTCATAGGGAAAATCCCGGAAACACCATATATTTT. The encoded protein is CASIHRENPGNTIYF. Based on the CDR3 plus reference TRBV7-9 and TRBJ1-3, the full variable domain is DTGVSQNPRHKITKRGQNVTFRCDPISEHNRLYWYRQTLGQGPEFLTYFQNEAQLEKSRLLSDRFSAERPKGSFSTLEIQRTEQGDSAMYLCASIHRENPGNTIYFGEGSWLTVV.

There are many counts of this clonotype. The genes are TRBV20-1 and TRBJ1-2; D perhaps matches TRBD1 (6 bases). This CDR3 has 17 residues. Trimming left V 1 base short and J 1 base short, with 19 bases between. Germline V gives CDR1 DFQATT, CDR2 SNEGSKA (reference sequence). CDR3 in DNA: TGCAGTGCTAGAGCCCCAGGGGCGGACAGCGATAACTATGGCTACACCTTC. It encodes CSARAPGADSDNYGYTF.

This clonotype was seen at least ten times. This chain connects TRBV6-5 to TRBJ1-2; 7 nucleotides align to TRBD1. Germline CDR1 reads MNHEY; CDR2 reads SVGAGI. CDR3 length: 13 residues. Trimming took 6 bases from V and 6 from J; bases not matched to a gene: 7. CDR3 amino acids: CASRTAGGNGYTF. The CDR3 bases are TGTGCCAGCAGAACTGCAGGGGGAAATGGCTACACCTTC.

This clonotype was counted at least ten times. The chain joins TRBV4-1 to TRBJ1-4, with D perhaps TRBD1 (5 bases). In germline, CDR1 is MGHRA, CDR2 YSYEKL. The length of the CDR3 is 19 residues. V lost 0 bases to trimming and J lost 0 bases, with 17 bases between them. The CDR3 sequence: CASSQDFRQGGATNEKLFF. The DNA for the CDR3 is TGCGCCAGCAGCCAAGATTTTCGGCAGGGAGGCGCAACTAATGAAAAACTGTTTTTT.

This clonotype showed up just a few times. The chain combines TRBV20-1 with TRBJ1-2, with a weak D call TRBD1 (6 bases). The length of the CDR3 is 15 residues. V lost 0 bases and J 4 bases, leaving 15 bases between the germline ends. From germline, CDR1 is DFQATT and CDR2 SNEGSKA (reference sequence). CDR3 nucleotide sequence: TGCAGTGCTAGAGATCTCGACAGGACTAGCTATGGCTACACCTTC. This sequence encodes CSARDLDRTSYGYTF.

This chain connects TRBV13 to TRBJ1-1; 7 nucleotides match TRBD1. Unmatched junction bases numbered 4, after V lost 2 bases and J lost 4 bases. Germline lookup yields CDR1 PRHDT and CDR2 FYEKMQ (reference sequence). The CDR3 sequence is 14 residues long. CDR3 coding DNA: TGTGCCAGCAGCTTATCAGGGGGGGTCACTGAAGCTTTCTTT. This gives the protein CASSLSGGVTEAFF.

This clonotype was found many times. The V call is TRBV7-2, the J call TRBJ1-1; D gene ambiguous. V shed 1 base and J shed 4 bases, with 13 bases lying between them. The CDR3 is 15 residues long. CDR1 and CDR2 (germline): SGHTA, FQGNSA. CDR3 in DNA: TGTGCCAGCAGCTTAGAAAGTTCCGGGTCCACTGAAGCTTTCTTT. It specifies CASSLESSGSTEAFF.

This clonotype occurred a few times. The chain combines TRBV19 with TRBJ2-7; 9 bases map to TRBD1. CDR1 is LNHDA, CDR2 SQIVND, per germline (reference sequence). The CDR3 runs 14 residues. The V and J ends lost 5 bases and 5 bases, in that order; junction bases with no gene match: 7. The CDR3 DNA reads as TGTGCCAGTAGTCCCGGACAGGGGAACGACGAGCAGTACTTC. Translated: CASSPGQGNDEQYF.